This T cell receptor (beta chain) was retrieved from a study of OX40 agonist ivuxolimab in advanced cancers. Findings and caveats of the study: With doses of 0.1 to 3.0 mg/kg, CD4+ and CD8+ blood T cells had undergone clonal expansion by week 6. There were also nonresponders showing low normalized T-cell clonal expansion.

As concerns this clone: The antigen is not known.

No patient had autoimmune disease or received systemic immunosuppression. V shed 3 bases and J shed 7 bases, with 14 bases lying between them. Germline loops: CDR1 SGHKS, CDR2 YYEKEE (reference sequence). The CDR3 sequence is 14 residues long. TCRdb's table, derived via immunoSEQ multiplex PCR, lists solely in-frame clones and lacks some. Of roughly 21,000 clones listed, 88% are singletons. The chain carries TRBV5-5 and TRBJ1-5, with a tentative D call TRBD1 (5 bases). Specimen: CD4+ or CD8+ T cells sorted from blood, collected in a trial of the OX40 agonist ivuxolimab. This receptor was obtained from an adult with an advanced solid tumor such as melanoma, head and neck, liver or kidney cancer. The CDR3 nucleotides read TGTGCCAGCAGCTGGGACGGGGGGTGGCAGCCCCAGCATTTT. Translated: CASSWDGGWQPQHF.